The 14 T cell receptor beta chains given below trace back to one sample, sequenced in a study of shared T cell receptors in the human thymus. The protocol was immunoSEQ multiplex PCR, while the TCRdb copy is restricted to in-frame clones and leaves out a portion. Here the sample spans about 380,000 clones, just under 95% being singletons. The sample comprised thymocytes. The receptors here all came from a human donor.

The J gene is TRBJ2-7, the V gene TRBV7-8, with 11 bases fitting TRBD2. Germline loops: CDR1 SGHVS, CDR2 FQNEAQ. With V trimmed by 5 bases and J by 6 bases, 6 bases remained unmatched. The CDR3 has 14 residues. Written as DNA, the CDR3 is TGTGCCAGCAGCCCACTACTAGCGGGAGTCGAGCAGTACTTC. As protein: CASSPLLAGVEQYF.

V and J are TRBV21-1 and TRBJ2-3; the D segment call TRBD1 is taken from the table without a DNA check. TRBV21-1 is reported as a pseudogene. This CDR3 has 16 amino acids. The CDR3 DNA is TGTGTCAGCAGCATGGACAGTCCACGAGGCACAGATACGCAGTATTTT. It is translated as CVSSMDSPRGTDTQYF.

This chain connects TRBV25-1 to TRBJ2-3; 8 bases are shared with TRBD1. Trimming at V came to 3 bases and at J to 4 bases, leaving 12 bases not matched to a gene. The CDR3 covers 17 residues. The V gene's germline CDR1 is MGHDK and CDR2 SYGVNS. The CDR3 spells CASSEKWAGQGPDTQYF. Here the CDR3 DNA reads TGTGCCAGCAGTGAGAAATGGGCCGGACAGGGCCCAGATACGCAGTATTTT.

The V and J genes are TRBV28 and TRBJ2-3, with 8 bases fitting TRBD1. V lost 6 bases to trimming and J lost 1 base; unmatched junction nucleotides: 9. The CDR3 has 16 residues. Germline V gene sequence: CDR1 MDHEN, CDR2 SYDVKM. DNA of the CDR3: TGTGCCAGCAGGCATACAGGGGGTAGGGGCACAGATACGCAGTATTTT. Protein sequence: CASRHTGGRGTDTQYF.

This chain connects TRBV5-6 to TRBJ2-1; TRBD2 agrees at 8 bases. Trimming took 0 bases from V and 7 from J; bases not matched to a gene: 6. CDR1 and CDR2 from the germline V gene are SGHDT and YYEEEE. There are 15 residues in the CDR3. The CDR3 spells CASSLERERTNEQFF. The DNA for the CDR3 is TGTGCCAGCAGCTTGGAGCGGGAGAGAACGAATGAGCAGTTCTTC. Using reference TRBV5-6 and TRBJ2-1 for the parts outside the CDR3, the full variable domain is DAGVTQSPTHLIKTRGQQVTLRCSPKSGHDTVSWYQQALGQGPQFIFQYYEEEERQRGNFPDRFSGHQFPNYSSELNVNALLLGDSALYLCASSLERERTNEQFFGPGTRLTVL.

Points on this clone: Since no conserved phenylalanine or tryptophan closes the CDR3, a read error is the likely cause. The DNA is omitted, as the CDR3 cannot be located on it reliably, and the CDR3 follows TCRdb's listing. The rearrangement links TRBV23-1 to TRBJ2-7. TRBV23-1 is an ORF, with its function uncertain. Ends included, the CDR3 has 8 residues. This CDR3 reads CASSPKVC.

The rearrangement links TRBV5-1 to TRBJ2-7; 10 bases agree with TRBD2. V shed 0 bases and J 7 bases; nucleotides not matched to a gene: 16. CDR1 is SGHRS and CDR2 is YFSETQ in the germline V gene. CDR3 size: 18 residues. This CDR3 is CASSLAPGLAGVLGEQYF. In nucleotides, the CDR3 is TGCGCCAGCAGCTTGGCCCCGGGCCTAGCGGGAGTGCTGGGTGAGCAGTACTTC.

This chain connects TRBV27 to TRBJ1-3; 8 nucleotides match TRBD1. The J segment lost 8 bases and the V segment lost 2 bases, leaving 2 bases of the junction unmatched. This CDR3 is built from 13 residues. The germline CDR1 and CDR2 sequences are MNHEY and SMNVEV (reference sequence). The DNA of the CDR3 is TGTGCCAGCAGTTTAACGACAGGGGACACCATATATTTT. This gives the protein CASSLTTGDTIYF.

V gene TRBV14 combines with J gene TRBJ2-3; D unclear. V shed 8 bases and J shed 12 bases, with 18 bases lying between them. The germline V gene encodes CDR1 SGHDN and CDR2 FVKESK. This CDR3 region has 12 residues. The CDR3 protein is CASGISGPPQYF. The CDR3 nucleotides are TGTGCCAGCGGGATTTCCGGCCCCCCACAGTATTTT.

The chain joins TRBV5-4 to TRBJ2-4; no reliable D call. The germline V and J ends were trimmed by 4 bases and 3 bases, with 20 bases remaining between them. Germline assignment: CDR1 SGHNT and CDR2 YYREEE (reference sequence). The CDR3 sequence is 17 residues long. The CDR3 sequence: CASSNFVSLWNKNIQYF. The CDR3 nucleotides are TGTGCCAGCAGCAACTTTGTGAGTTTGTGGAACAAAAACATTCAGTACTTC.

V usage is TRBV5-6 and J usage is TRBJ2-3; 8 nucleotides align to TRBD2. The CDR3 extends over 16 amino acids. Per the germline V gene, CDR1 is SGHDT and CDR2 is YYEEEE. The J segment lost 3 bases and the V segment lost 4 bases, leaving 10 bases of the junction unmatched. CDR3 coding DNA: TGTGCCAGCAGCCCCGGCTCGGGCGGGAGGACAGATACGCAGTATTTT. Protein: CASSPGSGGRTDTQYF.

This clone was seen more than once but under ten times. The V and J genes are TRBV27 and TRBJ1-1; 8 bases fit TRBD1. Trimming removed 8 bases from V and 4 bases from J; junction bases left unmatched: 15. Germline lookup yields CDR1 MNHEY and CDR2 SMNVEV (reference sequence). CDR3 length equals 16 residues. The CDR3 nucleotides read TGTGCCAGCGTCGATCTTGCACAGGGGGGGGTCACTGAAGCTTTCTTT. Its translation: CASVDLAQGGVTEAFF.

The chain is built from TRBV6-5 and TRBJ1-1; TRBD1 might be the D (6 bases). This CDR3 contains 15 residues. V was cut by 7 bases and J by 4 bases, with 19 bases left in between. The germline V gene has CDR1 MNHEY and CDR2 SVGAGI. The CDR3, as DNA: TGTGCCAGCAAAATAGCAGGGGAGGGGGGCACTGAAGCTTTCTTT. This sequence encodes CASKIAGEGGTEAFF.

The chain has TRBV18 and TRBJ2-7; D unclear. The CDR3 spans 15 residues. Trimming cost V 2 bases and J 1 base, with 12 bases left between them. Germline CDR1 reads KGHSH; CDR2 reads LQKENI. As DNA, the CDR3 is TGTGCCAGCTCACCAGAGACGCGGCTATCCTACGAGCAGTACTTC. Translating it yields CASSPETRLSYEQYF.